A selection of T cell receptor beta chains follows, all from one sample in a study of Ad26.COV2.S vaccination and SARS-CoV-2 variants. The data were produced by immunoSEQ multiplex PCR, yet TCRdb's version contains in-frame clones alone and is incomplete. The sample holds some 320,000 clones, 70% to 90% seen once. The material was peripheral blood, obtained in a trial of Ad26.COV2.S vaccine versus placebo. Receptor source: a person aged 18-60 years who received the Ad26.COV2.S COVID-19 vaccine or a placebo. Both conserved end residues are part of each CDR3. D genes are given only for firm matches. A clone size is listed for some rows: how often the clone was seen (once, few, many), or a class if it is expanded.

CASSVGLDFTDTQYF TGTGCCAGCAGCGTAGGTTTGGACTTCACAGATACGCAGTATTTT TRBJ2-3 - TRBV9 -
CASSIQAGETQYF TGTGCCAGTAGTATCCAAGCTGGGGAGACCCAGTACTTC TRBJ2-5 - TRBV19 -
CASSLQGAHSTDTQYF TGCGCCAGCAGCTTACAGGGGGCACATAGCACAGATACGCAGTATTTT TRBJ2-3 TRBD1 TRBV5-1 -
CASNDRGTGELFF TGTGCCAGCAATGACAGGGGAACCGGGGAGCTGTTTTTT TRBJ2-2 TRBD1 TRBV2 -
CATSSSRRAWRGYTF TGTGCCACCAGCAGTAGCAGGAGAGCATGGAGGGGCTACACCTTC TRBJ1-2 - TRBV15 -
CSASGSGDHYNEQFF TGCAGTGCTAGTGGTAGCGGGGATCACTACAATGAGCAGTTCTTC TRBJ2-1 TRBD2 TRBV20-1 -
CASSYSALSGNTIYF TGTGCCAGCAGTTACTCAGCGCTCTCTGGAAACACCATATATTTT TRBJ1-3 - TRBV6-5 -
CASSPGQNSPLHF TGTGCCAGCAGCCCAGGACAAAATTCACCCCTCCACTTT TRBJ1-6 - TRBV11-2 -
CASSEALDRRNTEAFF TGTGCCAGCAGTGAAGCGTTAGACAGAAGGAACACTGAAGCTTTCTTT TRBJ1-1 - TRBV6-1 -
CASSLDSPTNYGYTF TGTGCCAGCAGTCTGGACAGCCCTACTAACTATGGCTACACCTTC TRBJ1-2 - TRBV2 once
CASSLSGGASSTDTQYF TGTGCCAGCAGTCTTAGCGGGGGGGCCTCCTCGACAGATACGCAGTATTTT TRBJ2-3 TRBD2 TRBV6-4 once
CSSRDGDSYEQYF TGCAGCTCCCGGGACGGAGACTCCTACGAGCAGTACTTC TRBJ2-7 - TRBV29-1 -
CASSLDPGGRETQYF TGTGCCAGCAGCTTAGACCCCGGGGGTAGGGAGACCCAGTACTTC TRBJ2-5 - TRBV11-2 -
CASSQGVRVEAFF TGTGCCAGCAGCCAAGGGGTGCGGGTCGAAGCTTTCTTT TRBJ1-1 - TRBV3-1/TRBV3-2 -
CSVMGGNTEAFF TGCAGCGTGATGGGGGGAAACACTGAAGCTTTCTTT TRBJ1-1 - TRBV29-1 -
CASSPSQGVRQPQHF TGTGCCAGCAGCCCCTCGCAGGGGGTCCGGCAGCCCCAGCATTTT TRBJ1-5 TRBD1 TRBV11-2 -
CASSYTVGKNTQYF TGTGCCAGCAGCTACACCGTCGGAAAGAATACGCAGTATTTT TRBJ2-3 - TRBV7-2 -